One and the same sample provided the 20 T cell receptor beta chains below, sequenced in a study of early T cells in non-severe SARS-CoV-2 infection. Each CDR3 protein is one row after TCRdb ran MiXCR on the 5' RACE reads. The repertoire holds about 25,000 distinct CDR3 sequences, with 3.5% to 5.5% as singletons. Material: whole blood. These receptors originate from an adult who was a healthcare worker with PCR-confirmed SARS-CoV-2 infection or an uninfected control (not recorded which).

This clonotype was recorded a few times. This chain uses TRBV20-1 with TRBJ2-2; no firm D call. The CDR3 is made up of 12 amino acids. Germline loops: CDR1 DFQATT, CDR2 SNEGSKA (reference sequence). V gave up 6 bases and J gave up 6 bases, with 11 bases separating them. For the CDR3, the DNA is TGCAGTGCCAGCCCCCTTGCCGGGGAGCTGTTTTTT. It specifies CSASPLAGELFF.

In its sample, this clonotype was seen many times. V and J are TRBV25-1 and TRBJ2-5, with TRBD2 matching over 11 bases. This CDR3 has 16 residues. V shed 1 base and J 2 bases; nucleotides not matched to a gene: 3. CDR1 MGHDK and CDR2 SYGVNS come from the germline V gene. Here the CDR3 DNA reads TGTGCCAGCAGTGAATTGGGACTAGCGGCTCAAGAGACCCAGTACTTC. This sequence encodes CASSELGLAAQETQYF.

This clonotype appeared a few times. This rearrangement joins TRBV20-1 to TRBJ2-1, with D possibly TRBD1 on 6 matching bases. CDR1 is DFQATT and CDR2 is SNEGSKA in the germline V gene (reference sequence). Trimming stripped 4 bases from V and 5 bases from J, with 15 bases between. The CDR3 length is 14 residues. CDR3 sequence (DNA): TGCAGTGCTAACCGGGACACCCCCCACAATGAGCAGTTCTTC. The encoded protein is CSANRDTPHNEQFF.

This clonotype is labeled medium-sized. This chain uses TRBV7-3 with TRBJ2-3, with D unresolved. The CDR3 contains 17 residues. From germline, CDR1 is SGHTA and CDR2 FQGTGA. Between the trimmed V and J ends, which lost 4 bases and 2 bases, there was a span of 19 bases. The CDR3 DNA is TGTGCCAGCAGCTCTTTCGGGCAGTTCGACCTCACAGATACGCAGTATTTT. Residues: CASSSFGQFDLTDTQYF.

There are a few counts of this clonotype. The chain uses TRBV7-2 and TRBJ2-7, with 7 positions matching TRBD2. The CDR3 totals 14 residues. Trimming cost V 5 bases and J 2 bases; bases outside gene matches: 6. CDR1 and CDR2 from the germline V gene are SGHTA and FQGNSA. CDR3 sequence: CASSPGGLPYEQYF. CDR3 nucleotides: TGTGCCAGCAGCCCCGGGGGACTACCCTACGAGCAGTACTTC.

This clonotype was seen at least ten times. This chain uses TRBV20-1 with TRBJ2-1, with unresolved D. CDR1 and CDR2 (germline): DFQATT, SNEGSKA (reference sequence). The CDR3 runs 15 residues. V was cut by 1 base and J by 0 bases, with 10 bases left in between. For the CDR3, the DNA is TGCAGTGCTAGAGGACTCCAGAGCTCCTACAATGAGCAGTTCTTC. This translates into CSARGLQSSYNEQFF.

This clonotype was detected many times. The chain's CDR3 is CASRLAGNAGELFF. CDR3 DNA: TGCGCCAGCAGACTAGCGGGAAACGCCGGGGAGCTGTTTTTT. The chain has TRBV5-1 and TRBJ2-2; TRBD2 matches at 10 bases. V was pared by 5 bases and J by 6 bases, with 4 bases of the junction left unmatched. CDR1 SGHRS and CDR2 YFSETQ come from the germline V gene. The CDR3 sequence is 14 residues long. Together with reference TRBV5-1 and TRBJ2-2, the CDR3 gives the full variable domain: KAGVTQTPRYLIKTRGQQVTLSCSPISGHRSVSWYQQTPGQGLQFLFEYFSETQRNKGNFPGRFSGRQFSNSRSEMNVSTLELGDSALYLCASRLAGNAGELFFGEGSRLTVL.

This clonotype was counted many times. This chain uses TRBV28 with TRBJ2-3, with D hard to call. In germline, CDR1 is MDHEN, CDR2 SYDVKM. The CDR3 sequence is 13 residues long. The germline V and J ends were trimmed by 4 bases and 4 bases, with 9 bases remaining between them. CDR3 sequence reads: CASSSPIADTQYF. CDR3 coding DNA: TGTGCCAGCAGTTCCCCTATAGCAGATACGCAGTATTTT.

This clonotype was detected ten times or more. Relative to the germline gene, one junction end is altered; a read error may explain this. This chain joins TRBV9 and TRBJ2-3, with 8 bases matching TRBD1. The CDR3 sequence is 12 residues long. Germline lookup yields CDR1 SGDLS and CDR2 YYNGEE. The CDR3 loop reads CASSEQGELRDF. CDR3 nucleotides: TGTGCCAGCTCCGAACAGGGGGAGTTGAGGGATTTT.

The chain's CDR3 is CASSLDGSPREVFF. In nucleotides, the CDR3 is TGTGCCAGCAGCTTAGACGGTTCGCCAAGGGAGGTTTTCTTT. The chain uses TRBV7-9 and TRBJ1-1; D gene uncertain. Trimming shortened V by 1 base and J by 13 bases, and 19 bases separated the two germline ends. CDR1 SEHNR and CDR2 FQNEAQ come from the germline V gene (reference sequence). The CDR3 loop spans 14 amino acids. Looking up the rest from reference TRBV7-9 and TRBJ1-1 gives the full variable domain: DTGVSQNPRHKITKRGQNVTFRCDPISEHNRLYWYRQTLGQGPEFLTYFQNEAQLEKSRLLSDRFSAERPKGSFSTLEIQRTEQGDSAMYLCASSLDGSPREVFFGQGTRLTVV.

Many counts were recorded for this clonotype. DNA for the CDR3: TGTGCCAGCAGCGTAAACGCCCGTCCTGAGGCCGGGGAGCTGTTTTTT. Translating gives CASSVNARPEAGELFF. The chain has TRBV9 and TRBJ2-2, with D unresolved. The CDR3 length is 16 residues. Germline CDR1 SGDLS, CDR2 YYNGEE. V was cut by 1 base and J by 6 bases, with 16 bases left in between.

At least ten counts were recorded for this clonotype. The chain recombines TRBV6-4 with TRBJ2-3, with 9 bases lining up with TRBD1. In germline, CDR1 is MRHNA, CDR2 SNTAGT. V lost 6 bases, J lost 2 bases, and 6 bases stayed unmatched. This CDR3 has 15 amino acids. The CDR3 here is CASSIQGAHTDTQYF. The CDR3 DNA reads as TGTGCCAGCAGCATACAGGGGGCCCACACAGATACGCAGTATTTT.

This clonotype was counted ten times or more. The V call is TRBV9, the J call TRBJ2-1; D is perhaps TRBD1 or TRBD2 (5 bases each). Germline assignment: CDR1 SGDLS and CDR2 YYNGEE. This CDR3 contains 13 residues. Trimming took off 3 bases at V and 8 bases at J, with 12 bases between the two ends. CDR3 DNA: TGTGCCAGCAGCGACCGGGACCTTCATGAGCAGTTCTTC. It translates to CASSDRDLHEQFF.

CDR3 sequence (DNA): TGCGCCAGCAGCCAAGATACAGAGTGGGCTGAAGCTTTCTTT. Translating it yields CASSQDTEWAEAFF. The chain has TRBV4-1 and TRBJ1-1; unclear D gene. There are 14 residues in the CDR3. The V end was cut by 0 bases, the J end by 6 bases, with 11 bases between. The germline gives CDR1 MGHRA, CDR2 YSYEKL.

This clonotype was recorded many times. The V and J genes are TRBV5-1 and TRBJ2-1, with TRBD2 identical over 7 bases. V shed 5 bases, J shed 5 bases, and the junction held 10 bases outside the gene matches. Per germline, CDR1 SGHRS and CDR2 YFSETQ. The CDR3 runs to 15 residues. The CDR3 DNA follows: TGCGCCAGCAGATCTTGGGGGGGATCACACAATGAGCAGTTCTTC. Translating gives CASRSWGGSHNEQFF.

This clonotype was detected ten times or more. CDR3 sequence: CASSRRDRGWSTDTQYF. The CDR3 DNA is TGTGCCAGCAGCAGACGGGACAGGGGGTGGAGCACAGATACGCAGTATTTT. The chain carries TRBV7-2 and TRBJ2-3; the match to TRBD1 covers 11 bases. With V trimmed by 5 bases and J by 0 bases, 7 bases remained unmatched. The CDR3 runs to 17 residues. Germline lookup yields CDR1 SGHTA and CDR2 FQGNSA.

A word on this clonotype: This sequence may be a read error, since a much larger clone differs from it by one base. J is TRBJ2-2 and V is TRBV11-3, with D perhaps TRBD2 (5 bases). This CDR3 spans 15 amino acids. Germline V gene lookup returns CDR1 SGHNT and CDR2 YENEEA. This CDR3 is CASSFASRNTGEPFF. The CDR3 DNA sequence: TGTGCCAGCAGTTTCGCTAGCAGGAACACCGGGGAGCCGTTTTTT.

This chain uses TRBV6-2 or TRBV6-3 with TRBJ2-1; 13 bases are a match to TRBD2. With 8 bases clipped from V and 8 bases from J, the junction kept 3 bases outside the gene matches. This CDR3 region has 13 residues. Germline V gives CDR1 MNHEY, CDR2 SVGEGT. CDR3 sequence (DNA): TGTGCCAGCCGGACTAGCGGGAGATATGAGCAGTTCTTC. It encodes CASRTSGRYEQFF.

This clonotype has a count of ten or more. The chain combines TRBV19 with TRBJ2-1; D gene ambiguous. The CDR3 totals 13 residues. Germline V CDR1 and CDR2: LNHDA, SQIVND (reference sequence). Trimming cost V 7 bases and J 3 bases, with 10 bases left between them. The CDR3: CASNLADYNEQFF. The CDR3 nucleotides are TGTGCCAGTAATTTGGCGGACTACAATGAGCAGTTCTTC.

In this sample, this clonotype turned up many times. V usage is TRBV7-9 and J usage is TRBJ1-3; possibly TRBD1 for D (5 bases). Germline CDR1 reads SEHNR; CDR2 reads FQNEAQ (reference sequence). Trimming removed 4 bases from V and 1 base from J, with 14 bases in between. The CDR3 totals 16 residues. Here the CDR3 reads CASSSSKGSSGNTIYF. For the CDR3, the DNA is TGTGCCAGCAGCTCATCAAAGGGGAGTTCTGGAAACACCATATATTTT.